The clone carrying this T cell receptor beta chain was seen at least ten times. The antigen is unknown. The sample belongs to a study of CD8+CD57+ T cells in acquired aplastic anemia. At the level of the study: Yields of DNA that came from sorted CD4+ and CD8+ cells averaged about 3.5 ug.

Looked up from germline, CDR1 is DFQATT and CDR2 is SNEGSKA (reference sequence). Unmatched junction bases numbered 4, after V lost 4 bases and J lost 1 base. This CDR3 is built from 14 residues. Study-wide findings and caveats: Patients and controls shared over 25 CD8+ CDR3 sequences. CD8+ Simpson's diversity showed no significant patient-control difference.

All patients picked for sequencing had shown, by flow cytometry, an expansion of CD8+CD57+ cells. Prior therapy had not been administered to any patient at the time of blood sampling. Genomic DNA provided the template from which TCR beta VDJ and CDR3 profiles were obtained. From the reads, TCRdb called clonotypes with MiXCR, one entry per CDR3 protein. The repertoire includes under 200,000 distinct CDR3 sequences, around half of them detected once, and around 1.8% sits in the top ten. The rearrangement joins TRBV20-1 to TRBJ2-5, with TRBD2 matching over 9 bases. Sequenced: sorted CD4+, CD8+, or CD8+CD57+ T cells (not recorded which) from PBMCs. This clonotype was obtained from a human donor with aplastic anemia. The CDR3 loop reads CSATSGDIQETQYF. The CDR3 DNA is TGCAGTGCTACTAGCGGGGATATCCAAGAGACCCAGTACTTC.